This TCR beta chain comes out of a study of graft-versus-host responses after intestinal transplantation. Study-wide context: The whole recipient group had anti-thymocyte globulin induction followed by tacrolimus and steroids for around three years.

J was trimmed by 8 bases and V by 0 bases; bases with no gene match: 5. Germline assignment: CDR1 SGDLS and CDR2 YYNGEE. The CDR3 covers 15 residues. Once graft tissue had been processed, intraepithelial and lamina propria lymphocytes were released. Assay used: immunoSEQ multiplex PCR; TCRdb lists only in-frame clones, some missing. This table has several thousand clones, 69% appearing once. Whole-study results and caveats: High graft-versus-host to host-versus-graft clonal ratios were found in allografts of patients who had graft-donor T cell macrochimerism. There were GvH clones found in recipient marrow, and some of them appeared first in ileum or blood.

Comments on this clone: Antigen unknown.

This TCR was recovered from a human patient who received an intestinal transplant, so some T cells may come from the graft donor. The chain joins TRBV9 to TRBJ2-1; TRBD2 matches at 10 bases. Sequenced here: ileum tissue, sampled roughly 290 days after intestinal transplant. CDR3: CASSVVSGGADEQFF. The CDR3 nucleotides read TGTGCCAGCAGCGTAGTGAGCGGGGGGGCCGATGAGCAGTTCTTC. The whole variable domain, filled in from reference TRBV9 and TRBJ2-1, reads DSGVTQTPKHLITATGQRVTLRCSPRSGDLSVYWYQQSLDQGLQFLIQYYNGEERAKGNILERFSAQQFPDLHSELNLSSLELGDSALYFCASSVVSGGADEQFFGPGTRLTVL.